This entry features one TCR beta chain sequence. Looked up from germline, CDR1 is DFQATT and CDR2 is SNEGSKA (reference sequence). This CDR3 is 16 amino acids long. V lost 3 bases to trimming and J lost 1 base, with 19 bases between them. The data stem from a study of T-cell memory formation after mild COVID-19. TCRdb analysed the 5' RACE reads with MiXCR anew, one entry per CDR3 protein. The sample contains hundreds of thousands of distinct CDR3 sequences, roughly 23% of which appear only once. The chain combines TRBV20-1 with TRBJ2-7; the D gene is possibly TRBD2 (6 bases). The clonotype comes from an adult woman who had mild COVID-19 (a few samples of this study predate the infection). Cell type and time point are not known. Sequencing was done on a sample of PBMCs or a T cell subset sorted from them (not recorded which). CDR3 coding DNA: TGCAGTGCTAGGGGCCGCGGGACGTTGGCATCCTACGAGCAGTACTTC. It encodes CSARGRGTLASYEQYF.